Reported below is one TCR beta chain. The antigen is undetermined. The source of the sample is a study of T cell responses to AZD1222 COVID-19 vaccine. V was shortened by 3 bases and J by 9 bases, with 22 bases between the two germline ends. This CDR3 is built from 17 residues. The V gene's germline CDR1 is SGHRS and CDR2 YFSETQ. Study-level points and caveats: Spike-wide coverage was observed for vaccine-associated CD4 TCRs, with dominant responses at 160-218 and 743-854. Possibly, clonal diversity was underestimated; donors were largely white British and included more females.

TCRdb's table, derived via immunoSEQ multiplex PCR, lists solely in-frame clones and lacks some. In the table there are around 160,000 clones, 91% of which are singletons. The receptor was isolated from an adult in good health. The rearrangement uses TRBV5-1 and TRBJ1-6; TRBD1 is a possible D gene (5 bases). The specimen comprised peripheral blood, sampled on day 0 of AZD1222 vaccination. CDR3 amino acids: CASSSPSDQGMVSPLHF. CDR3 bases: TGCGCCAGCAGCTCCCCGTCGGATCAGGGAATGGTTTCACCCCTCCACTTT.